The sequence of this TCR beta chain was determined in a study of beta chain features in type 1 diabetes. Study-level background: Patient and healthy donor groups were alike in age, gender and cell yields.

The authors reverse transcribed all of the isolated RNA, so sequencing captured expressed TCRB transcripts. Method: immunoSEQ multiplex PCR; TCRdb's copy keeps in-frame clones and lacks some. The table shows 330,000 or so clones, with 13% to 15% occurring only once. Sequenced: central memory CD4+ T cells from blood. This sequence was found in a young man in good health.

CDR3 in DNA: TGTGCCAGCAGCTTTGACTTGCGGCAGTACTTC. Protein product: CASSFDLRQYF. V and J are TRBV7-7 and TRBJ2-7; D not certain. Germline-derived CDR1 and CDR2 are SSHAT and FNYEAQ (reference sequence). The V and J ends lost 3 bases and 9 bases respectively, with 9 bases between them. The CDR3 has 11 residues.